The rows below give T cell receptor beta chains drawn from one sample of a study of early T cells in non-severe SARS-CoV-2 infection. TCRdb independently ran MiXCR on the 5' RACE reads; one entry per CDR3 protein. The sample carries 50,000 to 55,000 distinct CDR3 sequences, around 10% recorded once. Input material: whole blood. The receptor source for this set is an adult who was a healthcare worker with PCR-confirmed SARS-CoV-2 infection or an uninfected control (not recorded which). The CDR3 runs from the conserved cysteine through the conserved F or W.

TRBV29-1	TRBJ1-2	CSVEAETATF
TRBV28	TRBJ2-3	CASSRPGQVTDTQYF
TRBV2	TRBJ1-1	CASSEVLGAGLEAFF
TRBV5-4	TRBJ2-1	CASSRTTEQFF
TRBV27	TRBJ2-7	CASSPLTLPYEQYF
TRBV29-1	TRBJ1-2	CSAAQDYGYTF
TRBV5-5	TRBJ1-4	CASSPARDIGDKLFF
TRBV3-1	TRBJ2-4	CASSQGDIQYF
TRBV27	TRBJ1-5	CASSFAGDQPQHF
TRBV6-1	TRBJ2-2	CASIRTGGTGELFF
TRBV7-2	TRBJ2-3	CASSSPSTDTQYF
TRBV6-6	TRBJ1-2	CASSYTGSGGYTF
TRBV25-1	TRBJ2-1	CASSEYIRSRGGNEQFF
TRBV4-1	TRBJ2-2	CASSYSRDPGTGELFF
TRBV7-6	TRBJ2-7	CASSLATRYEQYF
TRBV6-4	TRBJ2-1	CASSGLAGGVNEQFF
TRBV19	TRBJ2-1	CASSIWPSGRMVNEQFF
TRBV7-6	TRBJ2-3	CASSLLVPPDTQYF
TRBV11-2	TRBJ2-2	CASSLDSGRYTGELFF
TRBV7-9	TRBJ2-3	CASSLTGPITPSTDTQYF
TRBV20-1	TRBJ2-3	CSARPRTSGFTDTQYF
TRBV19	TRBJ2-1	CASQGQGYSDEQFF
TRBV6-5	TRBJ2-1	CAVQGQGYNEQFF
TRBV20-1	TRBJ1-2	CSAREARFKDREGYGYTF
TRBV7-9	TRBJ2-1	CASSLVQLAGNEQFF
TRBV7-8	TRBJ2-7	CASREQGLAFFSEQYF
TRBV20-1	TRBJ2-1	CSAKYGSWSPNEQFF
TRBV3-1	TRBJ1-3	CASSQTQGVSGNTIYF
TRBV19	TRBJ2-3	CASKRGPKADTQYF
TRBV6-5	TRBJ1-1	CASSATGTEAFF
TRBV29-1	TRBJ1-1	CSVDTGQTEAFF
TRBV4-3	TRBJ2-3	CASSQSRASGDTQYF
TRBV5-1	TRBJ1-1	CASSLDQGGSTEAFF
TRBV18	TRBJ2-1	CASSPPFGVNEQFF
TRBV28	TRBJ2-7	CASSLLTGTASSYEQYF
TRBV7-9	TRBJ1-1	CASSFPGQGLTEAFF
TRBV5-1	TRBJ2-5	CASSLAGSQETQYF
TRBV12-5	TRBJ2-3	CASAFGHRTDTQYF
TRBV5-1	TRBJ2-1	CASSFGREGSEQFF
TRBV7-2	TRBJ2-3	CASSPQAGGRTDTQYF
TRBV4-3	TRBJ2-7	CASSQDLNSYEQYF
TRBV5-4	TRBJ1-6	CASSLAAGSPLHF
TRBV6-5	TRBJ2-2	CASSPGTANTGELFF
TRBV6-6	TRBJ1-5	CASSYSIEQPQHF
TRBV6-5	TRBJ2-2	CASSRQGETGELFF
TRBV29-1	TRBJ2-1	CSVVGGLGGEQFF